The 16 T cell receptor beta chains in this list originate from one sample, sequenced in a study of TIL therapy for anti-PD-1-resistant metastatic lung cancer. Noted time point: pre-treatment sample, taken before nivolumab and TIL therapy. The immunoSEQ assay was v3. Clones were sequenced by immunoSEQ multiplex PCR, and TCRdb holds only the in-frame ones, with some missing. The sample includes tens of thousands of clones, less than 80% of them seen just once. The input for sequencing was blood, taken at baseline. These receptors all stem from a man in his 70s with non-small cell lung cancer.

The CDR3 DNA follows: TGTGCCAGTAGTCCTCAGGGACTAGCGGGAGACTACGAGCAGTACTTC. This translates into CASSPQGLAGDYEQYF. The chain has TRBV19 and TRBJ2-7; 14 bases line up with TRBD2. With V trimmed by 5 bases and J by 3 bases, 6 bases remained unmatched. The V gene's germline CDR1 is LNHDA and CDR2 SQIVND (reference sequence). The CDR3 covers 16 residues.

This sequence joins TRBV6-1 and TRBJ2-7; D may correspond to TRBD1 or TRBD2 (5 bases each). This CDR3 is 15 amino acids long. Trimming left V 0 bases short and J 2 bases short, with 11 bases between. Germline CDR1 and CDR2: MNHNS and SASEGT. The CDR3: CASSEAGTSPYEQYF. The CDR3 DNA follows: TGTGCCAGCAGTGAAGCAGGGACCTCGCCCTACGAGCAGTACTTC.

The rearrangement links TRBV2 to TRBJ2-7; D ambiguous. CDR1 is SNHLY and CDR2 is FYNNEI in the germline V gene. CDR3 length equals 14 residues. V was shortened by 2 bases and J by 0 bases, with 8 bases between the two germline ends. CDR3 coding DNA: TGTGCCAGCAGTGAATCGGGCCTCTCCTACGAGCAGTACTTC. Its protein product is CASSESGLSYEQYF.

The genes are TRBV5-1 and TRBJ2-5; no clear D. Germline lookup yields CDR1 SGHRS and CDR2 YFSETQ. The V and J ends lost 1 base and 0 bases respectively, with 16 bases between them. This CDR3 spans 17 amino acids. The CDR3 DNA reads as TGCGCCAGCAGCTTGCCCTCCGATCAGAGGTACCAAGAGACCCAGTACTTC. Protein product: CASSLPSDQRYQETQYF.

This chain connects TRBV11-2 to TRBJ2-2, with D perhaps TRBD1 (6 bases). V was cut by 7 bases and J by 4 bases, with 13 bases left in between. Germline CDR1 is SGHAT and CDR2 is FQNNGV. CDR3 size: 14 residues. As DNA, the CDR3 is TGTGCCAGCACAGGGGACCAACGCACCGGGGAGCTGTTTTTT. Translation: CASTGDQRTGELFF.

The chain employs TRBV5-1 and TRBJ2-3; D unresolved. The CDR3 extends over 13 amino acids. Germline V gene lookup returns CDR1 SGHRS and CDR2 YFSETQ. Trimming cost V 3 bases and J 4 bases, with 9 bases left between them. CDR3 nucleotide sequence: TGCGCCAGCAGCTGCGAGTGGCCAGATACGCAGTATTTT. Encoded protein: CASSCEWPDTQYF. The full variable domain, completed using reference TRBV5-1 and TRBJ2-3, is KAGVTQTPRYLIKTRGQQVTLSCSPISGHRSVSWYQQTPGQGLQFLFEYFSETQRNKGNFPGRFSGRQFSNSRSEMNVSTLELGDSALYLCASSCEWPDTQYFGPGTRLTVL.

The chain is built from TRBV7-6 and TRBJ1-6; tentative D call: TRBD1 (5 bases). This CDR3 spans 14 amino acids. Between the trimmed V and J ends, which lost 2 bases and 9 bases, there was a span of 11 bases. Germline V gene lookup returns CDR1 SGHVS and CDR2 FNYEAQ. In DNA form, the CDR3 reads TGTGCCAGCAGCTTATCAGGGTATCGTTCACCCCTCCACTTT. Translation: CASSLSGYRSPLHF. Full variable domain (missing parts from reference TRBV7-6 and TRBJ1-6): GAGVSQSPRYKVTKRGQDVALRCDPISGHVSLYWYRQALGQGPEFLTYFNYEAQQDKSGLPNDRFSAERPEGSISTLTIQRTEQRDSAMYRCASSLSGYRSPLHFGNGTRLTVT.

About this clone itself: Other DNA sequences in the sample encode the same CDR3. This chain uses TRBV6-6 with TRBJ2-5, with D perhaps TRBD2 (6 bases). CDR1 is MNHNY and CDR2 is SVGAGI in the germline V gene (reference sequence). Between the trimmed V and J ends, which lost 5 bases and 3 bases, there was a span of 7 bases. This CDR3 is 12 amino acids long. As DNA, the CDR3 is TGTGCCAGCAGTCCGGGGGAAGAGACCCAGTACTTC. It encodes CASSPGEETQYF.

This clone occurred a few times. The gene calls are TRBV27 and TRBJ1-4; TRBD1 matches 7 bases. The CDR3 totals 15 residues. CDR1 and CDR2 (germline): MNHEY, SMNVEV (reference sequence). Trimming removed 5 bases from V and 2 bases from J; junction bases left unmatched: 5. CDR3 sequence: CASSDWGQTNEKLFF. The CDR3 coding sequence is TGTGCCAGCAGTGACTGGGGACAGACTAATGAAAAACTGTTTTTT.

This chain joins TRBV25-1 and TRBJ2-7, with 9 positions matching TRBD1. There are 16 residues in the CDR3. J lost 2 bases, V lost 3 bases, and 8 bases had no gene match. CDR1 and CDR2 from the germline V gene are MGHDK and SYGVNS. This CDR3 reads CASSDTWDREPYEQYF. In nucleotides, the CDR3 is TGTGCCAGCAGTGACACTTGGGACAGGGAACCCTACGAGCAGTACTTC.

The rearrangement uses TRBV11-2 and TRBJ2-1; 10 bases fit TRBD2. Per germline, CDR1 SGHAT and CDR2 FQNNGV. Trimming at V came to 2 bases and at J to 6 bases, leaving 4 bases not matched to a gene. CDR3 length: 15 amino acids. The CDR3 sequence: CASSLLAGVVNEQFF. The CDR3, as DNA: TGTGCCAGCAGCTTACTAGCGGGAGTTGTCAATGAGCAGTTCTTC.

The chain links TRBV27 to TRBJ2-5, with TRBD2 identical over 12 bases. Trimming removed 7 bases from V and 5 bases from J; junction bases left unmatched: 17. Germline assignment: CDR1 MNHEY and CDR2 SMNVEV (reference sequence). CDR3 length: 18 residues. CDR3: CASTPRRDRLAGVETQYF. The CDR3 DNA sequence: TGTGCCAGCACCCCCCGAAGAGACCGACTAGCGGGAGTTGAGACCCAGTACTTC.

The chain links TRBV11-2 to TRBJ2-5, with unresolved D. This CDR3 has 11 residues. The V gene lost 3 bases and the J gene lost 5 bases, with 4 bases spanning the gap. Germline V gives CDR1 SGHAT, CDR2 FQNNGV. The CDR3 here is CASSFLETQYF. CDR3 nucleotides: TGTGCCAGCAGCTTCCTGGAGACCCAGTACTTC.

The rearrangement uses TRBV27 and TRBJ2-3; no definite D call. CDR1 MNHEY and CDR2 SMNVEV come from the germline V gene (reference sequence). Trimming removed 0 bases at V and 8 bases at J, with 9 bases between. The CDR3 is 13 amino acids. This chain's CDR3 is CASSLSPAGTQYF. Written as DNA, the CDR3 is TGTGCCAGCAGTTTATCGCCGGCCGGTACGCAGTATTTT.

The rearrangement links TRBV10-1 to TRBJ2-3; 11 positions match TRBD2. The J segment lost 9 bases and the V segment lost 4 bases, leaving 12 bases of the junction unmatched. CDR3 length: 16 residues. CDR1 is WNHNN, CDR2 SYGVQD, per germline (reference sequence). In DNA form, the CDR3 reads TGCGCCAGCAGTGGGGAAACTAGCGGGAGACCAGGGACGCAGTATTTT. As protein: CASSGETSGRPGTQYF.

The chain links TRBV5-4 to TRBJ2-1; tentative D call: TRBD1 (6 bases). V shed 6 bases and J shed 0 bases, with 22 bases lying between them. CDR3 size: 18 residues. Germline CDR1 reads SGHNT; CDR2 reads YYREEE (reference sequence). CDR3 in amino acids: CASIPMGAGVSSYNEQFF. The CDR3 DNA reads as TGTGCCAGCATCCCCATGGGCGCAGGGGTGAGCTCCTACAATGAGCAGTTCTTC.